This T cell receptor (beta chain) comes out of a study of cytomegalovirus exposure and HLA in healthy donors. Looking at the study overall: The 550 to 700 first-cohort repertoires and the 130 or so validation repertoires shared the same platform, a later analysis reported. General study points: According to a later analysis, TCR clusters from the first cohort tended to co-occur in the roughly 110 validation repertoires. The study designated 160 or so TCR beta chains cytomegalovirus-associated. The dataset shows that most TCR sequences were rare, while some public TCRs occurred in many donors.

This clone was seen a single time. Its antigen remains unidentified. Produced via immunoSEQ multiplex PCR; TCRdb's table is partial and in-frame only. The profile shows 100,000 to 150,000 clones, 85% to 90% of them singletons. This CDR3 has 16 residues. Germline V gives CDR1 SGHNT, CDR2 YENEEA. Trimming cost V 0 bases and J 5 bases, with 14 bases left between them. The origin of this receptor is a young woman in good health and CMV-seronegative. The J gene is TRBJ2-1, the V gene TRBV11-3; a weak D match, TRBD2 (5 bases). The sequenced sample was PBMCs. Here the CDR3 reads CASSLERWERNNEQFF. The CDR3 DNA reads TGTGCCAGCAGCTTAGAAAGGTGGGAGAGGAACAATGAGCAGTTCTTC.